What follows is one T cell receptor (beta chain) and its context. Germline lookup yields CDR1 MDHEN and CDR2 SYDVKM. The CDR3 is 19 amino acids. V lost 4 bases and J lost 5; bases outside the gene matches: 14. The data are from a study of T cell changes during pregnancy in multiple sclerosis. Assay used: immunoSEQ multiplex PCR; TCRdb lists only in-frame clones, some missing. In the table there are fewer than 95,000 clones, 85% to 95% of which are singletons. Specimen: peripheral blood, collected in the third trimester of pregnancy. The chain joins TRBV28 to TRBJ2-2; 12 bases are shared with TRBD2. The sequence was collected from a female donor with multiple sclerosis, enrolled in a pregnancy study. In DNA form, the CDR3 reads TGTGCCAGCAGTTCATCCTGGGCTAGCGGGAGGGCCGATACCGGGGAGCTGTTTTTT. It encodes CASSSSWASGRADTGELFF.